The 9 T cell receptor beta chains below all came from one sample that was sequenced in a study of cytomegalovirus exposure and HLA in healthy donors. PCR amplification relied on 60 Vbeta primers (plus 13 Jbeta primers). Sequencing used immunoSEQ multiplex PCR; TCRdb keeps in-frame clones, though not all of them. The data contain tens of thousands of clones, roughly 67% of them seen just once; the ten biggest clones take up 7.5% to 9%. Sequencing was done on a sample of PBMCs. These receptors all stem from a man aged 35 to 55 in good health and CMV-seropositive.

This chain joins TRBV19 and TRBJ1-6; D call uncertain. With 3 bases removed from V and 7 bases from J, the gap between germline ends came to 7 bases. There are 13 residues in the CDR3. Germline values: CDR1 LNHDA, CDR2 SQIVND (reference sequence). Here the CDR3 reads CASSMEINSPLHF. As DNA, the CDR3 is TGTGCCAGTAGTATGGAGATAAATTCACCCCTCCACTTT.

The CDR3 bases are TGTGCCAGCAGCTCGGGTCAGAGACTAAATCAGCCCCAGCATTTT. Its translation is CASSSGQRLNQPQHF. The V call is TRBV5-6, the J call TRBJ1-5, with unresolved D. The CDR3 spans 15 residues. The germline V and J ends were trimmed by 3 bases and 4 bases, with 14 bases remaining between them. Germline-derived CDR1 and CDR2 are SGHDT and YYEEEE.

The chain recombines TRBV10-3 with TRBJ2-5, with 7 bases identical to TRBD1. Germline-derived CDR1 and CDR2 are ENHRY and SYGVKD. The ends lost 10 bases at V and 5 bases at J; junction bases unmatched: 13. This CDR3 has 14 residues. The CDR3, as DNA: TGTGCCACCTCGGACAGGTCCGCGAGGGAGACCCAGTACTTC. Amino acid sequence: CATSDRSARETQYF.

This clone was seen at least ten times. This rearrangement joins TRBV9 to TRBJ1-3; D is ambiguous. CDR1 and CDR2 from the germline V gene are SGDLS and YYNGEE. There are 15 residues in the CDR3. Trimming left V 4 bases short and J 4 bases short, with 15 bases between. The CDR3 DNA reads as TGTGCCAGCAGCCCCCGGAGGATGGGGGGAAACACCATATATTTT. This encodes CASSPRRMGGNTIYF.

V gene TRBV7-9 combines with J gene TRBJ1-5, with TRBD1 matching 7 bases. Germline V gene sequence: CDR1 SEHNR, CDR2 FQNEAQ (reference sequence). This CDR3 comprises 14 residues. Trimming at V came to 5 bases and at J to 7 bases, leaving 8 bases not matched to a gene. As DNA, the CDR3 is TGTGCCAGCAGCCTGACAGGGTTAACCCAGCCCCAGCATTTT. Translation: CASSLTGLTQPQHF.

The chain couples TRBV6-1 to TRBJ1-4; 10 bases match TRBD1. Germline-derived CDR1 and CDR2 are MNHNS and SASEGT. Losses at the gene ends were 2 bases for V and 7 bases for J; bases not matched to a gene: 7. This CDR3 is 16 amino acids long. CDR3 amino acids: CASSERPGTGVEKLFF. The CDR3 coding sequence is TGTGCCAGCAGTGAACGGCCCGGGACAGGGGTTGAAAAACTGTTTTTT.

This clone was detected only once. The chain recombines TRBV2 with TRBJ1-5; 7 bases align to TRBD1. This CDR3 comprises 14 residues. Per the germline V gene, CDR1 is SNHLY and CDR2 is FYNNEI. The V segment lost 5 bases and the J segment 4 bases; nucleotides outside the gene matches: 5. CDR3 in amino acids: CASSPGQPNQPQHF. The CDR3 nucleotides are TGTGCCAGCAGTCCGGGACAGCCGAATCAGCCCCAGCATTTT.

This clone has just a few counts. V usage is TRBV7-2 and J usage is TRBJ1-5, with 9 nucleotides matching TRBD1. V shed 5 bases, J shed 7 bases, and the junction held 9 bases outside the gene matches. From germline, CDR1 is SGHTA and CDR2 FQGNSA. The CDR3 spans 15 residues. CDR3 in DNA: TGTGCCAGCAGCCGGCAACAGGGGGCCGGACAGCCCCAGCATTTT. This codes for CASSRQQGAGQPQHF.

In nucleotides, the CDR3 is TGTGCCATCAGTGAGTCTTGGGCAGGGACCGGGGAGCTGTTTTTT. Amino acids: CAISESWAGTGELFF. The chain links TRBV10-3 to TRBJ2-2, with a possible D match to TRBD1 (5 bases). Trimming pared 0 bases from V and 5 bases from J, leaving 10 bases between. The CDR3 sequence is 15 residues long. Germline CDR1 is ENHRY and CDR2 is SYGVKD.